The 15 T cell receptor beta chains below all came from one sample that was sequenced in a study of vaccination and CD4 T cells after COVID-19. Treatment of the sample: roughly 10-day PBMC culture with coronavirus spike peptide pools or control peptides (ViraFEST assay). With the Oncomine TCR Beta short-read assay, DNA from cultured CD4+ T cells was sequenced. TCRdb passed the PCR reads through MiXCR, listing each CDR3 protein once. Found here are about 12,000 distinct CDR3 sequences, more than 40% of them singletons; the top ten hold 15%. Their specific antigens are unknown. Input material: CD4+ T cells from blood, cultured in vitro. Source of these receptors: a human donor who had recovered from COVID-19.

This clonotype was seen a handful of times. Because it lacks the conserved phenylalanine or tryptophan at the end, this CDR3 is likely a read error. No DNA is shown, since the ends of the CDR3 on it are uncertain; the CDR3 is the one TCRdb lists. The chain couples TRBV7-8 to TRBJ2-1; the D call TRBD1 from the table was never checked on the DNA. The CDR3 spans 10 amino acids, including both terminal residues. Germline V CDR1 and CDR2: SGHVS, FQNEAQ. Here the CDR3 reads CASSPPPLVS.

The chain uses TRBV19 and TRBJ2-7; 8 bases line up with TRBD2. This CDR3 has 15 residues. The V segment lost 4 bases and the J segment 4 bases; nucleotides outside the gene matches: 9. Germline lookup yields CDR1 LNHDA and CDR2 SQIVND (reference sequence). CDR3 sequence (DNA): TGTGCCAGTAGTACCCAGCTAGGCGGGAGGTACGAGCAGTACTTC. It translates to CASSTQLGGRYEQYF.

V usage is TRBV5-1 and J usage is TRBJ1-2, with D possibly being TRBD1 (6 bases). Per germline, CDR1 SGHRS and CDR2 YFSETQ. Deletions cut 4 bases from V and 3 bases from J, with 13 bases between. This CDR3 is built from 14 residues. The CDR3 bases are TGCGCCAGCAGCCTGCAGGGGCTAGACTATGGCTACACCTTC. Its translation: CASSLQGLDYGYTF.

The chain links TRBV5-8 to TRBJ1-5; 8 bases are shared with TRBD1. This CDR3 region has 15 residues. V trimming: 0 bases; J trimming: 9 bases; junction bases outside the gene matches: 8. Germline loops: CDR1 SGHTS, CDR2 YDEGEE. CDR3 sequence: CASSLDGQGFRPQHF. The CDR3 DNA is TGTGCCAGCAGCTTGGATGGACAGGGATTTCGGCCCCAGCATTTT.

The chain's CDR3 is CASTKGSGGRRGDTGELFF. The DNA for the CDR3 is TGTGCCAGCACTAAAGGATCGGGCGGGAGGAGAGGAGACACCGGGGAGCTGTTTTTT. The V and J genes are TRBV2 and TRBJ2-2; the match to TRBD2 covers 8 bases. The junction had 19 bases not matched to a gene; V was cut back by 7 bases and J by 3 bases. This CDR3 is built from 19 residues. Looked up from germline, CDR1 is SNHLY and CDR2 is FYNNEI.

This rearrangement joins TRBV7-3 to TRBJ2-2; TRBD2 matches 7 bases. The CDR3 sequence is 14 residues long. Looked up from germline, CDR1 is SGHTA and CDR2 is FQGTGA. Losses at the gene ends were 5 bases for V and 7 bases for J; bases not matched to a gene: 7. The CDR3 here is CASSESLAGGELFF. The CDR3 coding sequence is TGTGCCAGCAGCGAATCTTTAGCGGGCGGGGAGCTGTTTTTT.

The CDR3 nucleotides are TGCAGTGCTAGTGTAGCGGCAAGCTCCTACAATGAGCAGTTCTTC. It is translated as CSASVAASSYNEQFF. The chain is built from TRBV20-1 and TRBJ2-1; perhaps TRBD2 as D (6 bases). The CDR3 totals 15 residues. Trimming took off 3 bases at V and 0 bases at J, with 12 bases between the two ends. Germline-derived CDR1 and CDR2 are DFQATT and SNEGSKA (reference sequence).

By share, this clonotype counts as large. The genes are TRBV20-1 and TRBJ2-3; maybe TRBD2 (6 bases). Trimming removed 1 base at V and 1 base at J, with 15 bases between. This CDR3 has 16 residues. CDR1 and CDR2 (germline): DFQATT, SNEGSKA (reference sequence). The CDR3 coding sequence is TGCAGTGCTAGAGCCCCCGGGGGTCCGGGCACAGATACGCAGTATTTT. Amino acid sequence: CSARAPGGPGTDTQYF.

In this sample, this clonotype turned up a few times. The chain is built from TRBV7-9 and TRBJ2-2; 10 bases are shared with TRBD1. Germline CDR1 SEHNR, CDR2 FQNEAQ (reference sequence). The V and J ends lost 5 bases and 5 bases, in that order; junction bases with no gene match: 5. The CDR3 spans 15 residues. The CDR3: CASSLWTGGTGELFF. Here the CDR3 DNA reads TGTGCCAGCAGCCTCTGGACAGGGGGAACCGGGGAGCTGTTTTTT. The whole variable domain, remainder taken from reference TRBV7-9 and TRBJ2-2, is DTGVSQNPRHKITKRGQNVTFRCDPISEHNRLYWYRQTLGQGPEFLTYFQNEAQLEKSRLLSDRFSAERPKGSFSTLEIQRTEQGDSAMYLCASSLWTGGTGELFFGEGSRLTVL.

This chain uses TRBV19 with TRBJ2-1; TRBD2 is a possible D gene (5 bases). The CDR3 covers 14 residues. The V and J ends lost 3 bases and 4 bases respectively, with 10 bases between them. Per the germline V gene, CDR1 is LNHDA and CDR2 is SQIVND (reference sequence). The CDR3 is CASSIRTSYNEQFF. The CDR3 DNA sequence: TGTGCCAGTAGTATCAGGACTTCTTACAATGAGCAGTTCTTC.

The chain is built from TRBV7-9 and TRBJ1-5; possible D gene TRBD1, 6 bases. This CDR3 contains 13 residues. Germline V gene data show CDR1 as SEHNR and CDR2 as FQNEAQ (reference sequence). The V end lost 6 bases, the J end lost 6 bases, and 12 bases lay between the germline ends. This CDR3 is CASSRDIGQPQHF. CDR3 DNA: TGTGCCAGCAGTCGGGACATAGGTCAGCCCCAGCATTTT.

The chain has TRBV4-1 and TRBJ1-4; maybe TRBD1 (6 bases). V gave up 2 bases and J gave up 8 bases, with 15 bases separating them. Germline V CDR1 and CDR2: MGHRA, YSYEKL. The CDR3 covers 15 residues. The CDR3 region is CASSQTQGGDEKLFF. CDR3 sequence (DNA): TGCGCCAGCAGCCAAACACAGGGCGGAGACGAAAAACTGTTTTTT.

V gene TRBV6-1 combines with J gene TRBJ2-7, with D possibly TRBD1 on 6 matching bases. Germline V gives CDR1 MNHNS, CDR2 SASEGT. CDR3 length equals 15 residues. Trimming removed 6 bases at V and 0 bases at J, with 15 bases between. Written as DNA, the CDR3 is TGTGCCAGCAGCCGCGGACAGTTTTACTCCTACGAGCAGTACTTC. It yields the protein CASSRGQFYSYEQYF.

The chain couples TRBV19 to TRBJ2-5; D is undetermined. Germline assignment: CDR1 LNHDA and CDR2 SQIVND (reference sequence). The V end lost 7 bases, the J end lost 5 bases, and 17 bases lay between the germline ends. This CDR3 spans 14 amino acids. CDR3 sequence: CASNYRPTRETQYF. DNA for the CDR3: TGTGCCAGTAATTATAGGCCTACCCGTGAGACCCAGTACTTC.

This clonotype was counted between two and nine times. The CDR3 DNA reads as TGTGCCAGCAGTATCGGTACAGACATTCAGTACTTC. Protein product: CASSIGTDIQYF. The chain links TRBV25-1 to TRBJ2-4; no definite D call. Germline CDR1 is MGHDK and CDR2 is SYGVNS. The V end lost 5 bases, the J end lost 8 bases, and 10 bases lay between the germline ends. This CDR3 spans 12 amino acids.